This T cell receptor (beta chain) was identified during a study of regulatory T cells in long-lasting Graves disease. Arm-PCR with iRepertoire HTBI primers amplified the CDR3 regions for these TCR beta libraries. A single record per CDR3 protein comes from TCRdb applying MiXCR to the multiplex PCR reads. The table includes roughly 500,000 distinct CDR3 sequences, approximately 12% detected once. The sample's time point: newly diagnosed GD, antithyroid drugs for less than 3 months. Preparation of the TCR library used RNA extracted from PBMCs. Patient provenance is recorded as an endocrinology department in Xi'an, China. This clonotype was found many times. The antigen is not known. Findings and limits, study-wide: It was possible that the small sample size reduced accuracy.

This sample also belongs to another study, concerning T cells in Graves' hyperthyroidism and ophthalmopathy.

This clonotype originated in a man aged 30 to 39 with Graves disease. The material was peripheral blood mononuclear cells (PBMCs), obtained at new diagnosis, from a patient treated with antithyroid drugs.

Here the CDR3 reads CASSHLLGRKNIQYF. CDR3 DNA: TGTGCCAGCAGTCACCTGCTTGGGCGTAAAAACATTCAGTACTTC. The V call is TRBV11-2, the J call TRBJ2-4; D gene uncertain. CDR3 length equals 15 residues. The germline CDR1 and CDR2 sequences are SGHAT and FQNNGV. Trimming removed 6 bases from V and 4 bases from J, with 16 bases in between.